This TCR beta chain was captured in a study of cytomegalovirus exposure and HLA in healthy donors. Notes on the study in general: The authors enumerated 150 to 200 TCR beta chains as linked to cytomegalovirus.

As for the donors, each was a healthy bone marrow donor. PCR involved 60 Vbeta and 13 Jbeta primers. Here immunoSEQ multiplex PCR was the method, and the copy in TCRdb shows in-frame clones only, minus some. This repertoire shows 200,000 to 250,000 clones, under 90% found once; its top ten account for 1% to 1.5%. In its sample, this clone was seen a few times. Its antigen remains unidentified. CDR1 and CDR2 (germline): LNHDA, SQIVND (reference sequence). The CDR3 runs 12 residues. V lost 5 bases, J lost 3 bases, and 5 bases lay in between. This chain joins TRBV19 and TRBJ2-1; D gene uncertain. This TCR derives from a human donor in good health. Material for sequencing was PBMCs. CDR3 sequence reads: CASSFLYNEQFF. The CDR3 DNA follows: TGTGCCAGTAGTTTTCTCTACAATGAGCAGTTCTTC.